This TCR beta chain came from a study of blood T cell repertoires in COVID-19. Study as a whole: Researchers got acute and convalescent COVID-19 samples from the United States, Italy and Spain. The analysed material was cDNA or gDNA that came from T cells, B-cell-depleted T cells, or PBMCs.

Deletions cut 4 bases from V and 0 bases from J, with 12 bases between. The CDR3 length is 15 residues. Germline CDR1 LNHDA, CDR2 SQIVND (reference sequence). Profiling relied on immunoSEQ multiplex PCR, and the TCRdb table lists in-frame clones only, not all of them. The sample shows 250,000 to 300,000 clones, more than 85% of them seen only once. This sequence joins TRBV19 and TRBJ1-1; no clear D gene. The TCR was taken from a man aged 40-49 years who had recovered from COVID-19. Sequences were obtained from PBMCs or T cells enriched from blood (not recorded which). The DNA for the CDR3 is TGTGCCAGTAGTACTCAGGTCGTTTTGAACACTGAAGCTTTCTTT. This encodes CASSTQVVLNTEAFF.